The T cell receptor (beta chain) under discussion was sequenced for a study of cytomegalovirus exposure and HLA in healthy donors. Regarding the study as a whole: Rare TCR sequences dominated, though some public TCRs recurred in many donors. Cytomegalovirus-associated TCR beta chains were listed, numbering approximately 150.

Produced via immunoSEQ multiplex PCR; TCRdb's table is partial and in-frame only. The table has 120,000 or so clones, 70% to 90% seen once. Separate from the approximately 720-subject first cohort, the roughly 130-subject validation cohort was the one that the donors belonged to. A word on this clone: Its specificity is unknown.

Per the germline V gene, CDR1 is SGHTA and CDR2 is FQGNSA. The ends were cut back, 0 bases at V and 3 bases at J, with 8 bases in the middle. The CDR3 has 15 amino acids. The chain uses TRBV7-2 and TRBJ2-2; tentative D call: TRBD2 (6 bases). This clonotype was obtained from a man aged 18-30 years in good health and CMV-seronegative. The sequencing sample was made of PBMCs. The CDR3 sequence is CASSLASGHTGELFF. CDR3 coding DNA: TGTGCCAGCAGCTTAGCTAGCGGTCACACCGGGGAGCTGTTTTTT.